These 23 T cell receptor beta chains share one sample of origin, sequenced in a study of T cell responses to AZD1222 COVID-19 vaccine. The method was immunoSEQ multiplex PCR; TCRdb's version includes in-frame clones alone and lacks a portion of them. Of roughly 86,000 clones listed, around 87% were seen once; the top ten hold approximately 31%. The starting material was peripheral blood, obtained on day 0 of AZD1222 vaccination. Receptors were obtained from an adult in good health.

The chain is built from TRBV19 and TRBJ2-3; perhaps TRBD2 as D (7 bases). Trimming took off 3 bases at V and 7 bases at J, with 14 bases between the two ends. The CDR3 sequence is 14 residues long. The germline V gene has CDR1 LNHDA and CDR2 SQIVND (reference sequence). This CDR3 is CASSMTGGRNTQYF. CDR3 coding DNA: TGTGCCAGTAGTATGACAGGCGGGAGAAATACGCAGTATTTT.

There are a few counts of this clone. V is TRBV6-6 and J is TRBJ1-1, with D perhaps matching TRBD1 (5 bases). V was cut by 5 bases and J by 1 base, with 14 bases left in between. The CDR3 is 15 amino acids. The germline V gene has CDR1 MNHNY and CDR2 SVGAGI (reference sequence). This CDR3 reads CASSGGTEKNTEAFF. CDR3 nucleotide sequence: TGTGCCAGCAGTGGAGGGACGGAAAAGAACACTGAAGCTTTCTTT.

V gene TRBV6-2 or TRBV6-3 combines with J gene TRBJ2-7; 8 bases are shared with TRBD1. With 4 bases clipped from V and 5 bases from J, the junction kept 7 bases outside the gene matches. The V gene's germline CDR1 is MNHEY and CDR2 SVGEGT. CDR3 length equals 14 residues. The CDR3, as DNA: TGTGCCAGCAGTTGGAGGACAGGGTACCACGAGCAGTACTTC. Its protein product is CASSWRTGYHEQYF.

The chain recombines TRBV5-1 with TRBJ2-1; TRBD2 is a possible D gene (6 bases). Germline values: CDR1 SGHRS, CDR2 YFSETQ. V lost 0 bases and J lost 3, with 13 bases in between. There are 16 residues in the CDR3. In nucleotides, the CDR3 is TGCGCCAGCAGCTTGGTTTTCCAGGGACTCTACAATGAGCAGTTCTTC. Translating it yields CASSLVFQGLYNEQFF.

The V call is TRBV21-1, the J call TRBJ1-5. TRBV21-1 is assigned pseudogene status. The CDR3 has 16 amino acids. CDR3 sequence: CASSKVGGGYNQPQHF. The DNA for the CDR3 is TGTGCCAGCAGCAAAGTCGGCGGCGGCTATAATCAGCCCCAGCATTTT.

The chain links TRBV9 to TRBJ2-5, with D perhaps matching TRBD1 (6 bases). The CDR3 runs 13 residues. CDR1 and CDR2 from the germline V gene are SGDLS and YYNGEE. The germline V and J ends were trimmed by 5 bases and 4 bases, with 12 bases remaining between them. CDR3 DNA: TGTGCCAGCAGTCGAGGGGGTACAGAGACCCAGTACTTC. Translation: CASSRGGTETQYF.

V usage is TRBV3-1 (or the pseudogene TRBV3-2) and J usage is TRBJ1-5; TRBD1 aligns across 9 bases. V gave up 2 bases and J gave up 6 bases; unmatched junction bases: 11. CDR3 length: 17 amino acids. CDR1 LGHDT and CDR2 YNNKEL come from the germline V gene (reference sequence). CDR3 residues: CASSQHYRGPFGQPQHF. In DNA form, the CDR3 reads TGTGCCAGCAGCCAACACTACAGGGGGCCTTTCGGTCAGCCCCAGCATTTT.

This clone was picked up one time. The chain employs TRBV6-6 and TRBJ1-5; D is perhaps TRBD1 (5 bases). Germline V gives CDR1 MNHNY, CDR2 SVGAGI (reference sequence). This CDR3 is 13 amino acids long. The V and J ends lost 6 bases and 2 bases respectively, with 8 bases between them. In nucleotides, the CDR3 is TGTGCCAGCAGCAGGGACCGCAATCAGCCCCAGCATTTT. Protein: CASSRDRNQPQHF.

This chain connects TRBV6-5 to TRBJ1-2; D is possibly TRBD1 (6 bases). The CDR3 has 13 amino acids. Germline CDR1 and CDR2: MNHEY and SVGAGI. Trimming removed 6 bases at V and 4 bases at J, with 12 bases between. Written as DNA, the CDR3 is TGTGCCAGCAGCCTCAGGGGTTTCTATGGCTACACCTTC. Protein: CASSLRGFYGYTF.

This chain connects TRBV28 to TRBJ1-5; D is possibly TRBD1 (5 bases). Germline values: CDR1 MDHEN, CDR2 SYDVKM. V gave up 3 bases and J gave up 3 bases, with 9 bases separating them. This CDR3 comprises 14 residues. The CDR3 spells CASSLGVDNQPQHF. The CDR3 DNA follows: TGTGCCAGCAGTTTGGGGGTTGACAATCAGCCCCAGCATTTT. The variable domain in full, with the rest retrieved from reference TRBV28 and TRBJ1-5, is DVKVTQSSRYLVKRTGEKVFLECVQDMDHENMFWYRQDPGLGLRLIYFSYDVKMKEKGDIPEGYSVSREKKERFSLILESASTNQTSMYLCASSLGVDNQPQHFGDGTRLSIL.

This chain connects TRBV5-1 to TRBJ2-6, with a tentative D call TRBD1 (5 bases). The length of the CDR3 is 15 residues. Germline loops: CDR1 SGHRS, CDR2 YFSETQ. V lost 0 bases to trimming and J lost 3 bases, with 7 bases between them. CDR3 region: CASSLGTIGANVLTF. The CDR3, as DNA: TGCGCCAGCAGCTTGGGGACAATTGGGGCCAACGTCCTGACTTTC.

This chain connects TRBV6-5 to TRBJ2-5; D may be TRBD1 or TRBD2 (5 bases each). The V end was cut by 2 bases, the J end by 5 bases, with 18 bases between. This CDR3 comprises 16 residues. Germline lookup yields CDR1 MNHEY and CDR2 SVGAGI. The CDR3 sequence: CASSYSPAGSRETQYF. The CDR3 DNA reads as TGTGCCAGCAGTTACAGTCCAGCAGGGAGTAGGGAGACCCAGTACTTC.

The chain couples TRBV7-2 to TRBJ1-2, with D tentatively TRBD1 (5 bases). The germline gives CDR1 SGHTA, CDR2 FQGNSA. Trimming removed 0 bases from V and 10 bases from J, with 15 bases in between. The CDR3 contains 14 residues. As DNA, the CDR3 is TGTGCCAGCAGCTTAGCGGCACAGGCCCCCGACTACACCTTC. This encodes CASSLAAQAPDYTF.

The chain couples TRBV28 to TRBJ1-4, with TRBD1 as a possible D gene (5 bases). There are 12 residues in the CDR3. Germline values: CDR1 MDHEN, CDR2 SYDVKM. V gave up 6 bases and J gave up 6 bases, with 8 bases separating them. The CDR3 is CASRGRDEKLFF. Written as DNA, the CDR3 is TGTGCCAGCAGGGGGCGCGATGAAAAACTGTTTTTT.

This clone was recorded a few times. The chain recombines TRBV7-9 with TRBJ1-5; TRBD1 matches at 8 bases. The CDR3 has 17 amino acids. Germline assignment: CDR1 SEHNR and CDR2 FQNEAQ (reference sequence). The V segment lost 5 bases and the J segment 4 bases; nucleotides outside the gene matches: 13. This CDR3 reads CASSADREFGMNQPQHF. Written as DNA, the CDR3 is TGTGCCAGCAGCGCGGACAGGGAGTTTGGCATGAATCAGCCCCAGCATTTT.

The chain links TRBV11-2 to TRBJ2-2; no reliable D call. The V end was cut by 2 bases, the J end by 2 bases, with 9 bases between. The CDR3 covers 15 residues. CDR1 is SGHAT, CDR2 FQNNGV, per germline. CDR3 sequence (DNA): TGTGCCAGCAGCTTAATAGGCGCTAACACCGGGGAGCTGTTTTTT. As protein: CASSLIGANTGELFF. Using reference TRBV11-2 and TRBJ2-2 for the parts outside the CDR3, the full variable domain is EAGVAQSPRYKIIEKRQSVAFWCNPISGHATLYWYQQILGQGPKLLIQFQNNGVVDDSQLPKDRFSAERLKGVDSTLKIQPAKLEDSAVYLCASSLIGANTGELFFGEGSRLTVL.

The chain links TRBV5-1 to TRBJ2-2; the D is unclear. Between the trimmed V and J ends, which lost 1 base and 5 bases, there was a span of 9 bases. Germline loops: CDR1 SGHRS, CDR2 YFSETQ. The length of the CDR3 is 14 residues. In DNA, the CDR3 is TGCGCCAGCAGCTTGTCTTGGGGAACCGGGGAGCTGTTTTTT. Translated: CASSLSWGTGELFF.

The J gene is TRBJ1-2, the V gene TRBV30; 7 bases map to TRBD1. V lost 5 bases, J lost 7 bases, and 13 bases stayed unmatched. Germline CDR1 and CDR2: GTSNPN and SVGIG (reference sequence). The CDR3 spans 14 residues. Here the CDR3 reads CAWASEGAIGGYTF. DNA for the CDR3: TGTGCCTGGGCTTCGGAGGGGGCGATTGGTGGCTACACCTTC. The variable domain in full, completed from reference TRBV30 and TRBJ1-2, reads SQTIHQWPATLVQPVGSPLSLECTVEGTSNPNLYWYRQAAGRGLQLLFYSVGIGQISSEVPQNLSASRPQDRQFILSSKKLLLSDSGFYLCAWASEGAIGGYTFGSGTRLTVV.

CDR3 in DNA: TGTGCCAGTAGTCGGACAGGGCGTAGCGGAGATACGCAGTATTTT. It encodes CASSRTGRSGDTQYF. This chain connects TRBV19 to TRBJ2-3; 8 bases line up with TRBD1. Per germline, CDR1 LNHDA and CDR2 SQIVND (reference sequence). This CDR3 contains 15 residues. V was pared by 5 bases and J by 5 bases, with 9 bases of the junction left unmatched.

The V call is TRBV19, the J call TRBJ2-7; 8 nucleotides align to TRBD1. With 5 bases clipped from V and 7 bases from J, the junction kept 10 bases outside the gene matches. CDR3 length equals 14 residues. CDR1 and CDR2 from the germline V gene are LNHDA and SQIVND (reference sequence). In DNA form, the CDR3 reads TGTGCCAGTAGTGCCGGACAGGGAAACTGGGAGCAGTACTTC. It yields the protein CASSAGQGNWEQYF. Drawing the rest from reference TRBV19 and TRBJ2-7, the complete variable domain is DGGITQSPKYLFRKEGQNVTLSCEQNLNHDAMYWYRQDPGQGLRLIYYSQIVNDFQKGDIAEGYSVSREKKESFPLTVTSAQKNPTAFYLCASSAGQGNWEQYFGPGTRLTVT.

The chain employs TRBV27 and TRBJ1-2; the D is unclear. In germline, CDR1 is MNHEY, CDR2 SMNVEV (reference sequence). This CDR3 region has 14 residues. The V and J ends lost 0 bases and 6 bases respectively, with 11 bases between them. CDR3 residues: CASSLSVGRHGYTF. In nucleotides, the CDR3 is TGTGCCAGCAGTTTATCGGTAGGGAGGCATGGCTACACCTTC.

The J gene is TRBJ2-6, the V gene TRBV3-1 (or the pseudogene TRBV3-2); 9 positions match TRBD1. The CDR3 runs to 16 residues. Germline V gene data show CDR1 as LGHDT and CDR2 as YNNKEL (reference sequence). V shed 5 bases, J shed 2 bases, and the junction held 4 bases outside the gene matches. The CDR3 sequence is CASSFYRGPGANVLTF. In nucleotides, the CDR3 is TGTGCCAGCAGCTTCTACAGGGGGCCTGGGGCCAACGTCCTGACTTTC.

The chain employs TRBV3-1 (or the pseudogene TRBV3-2) and TRBJ2-3; 11 bases line up with TRBD1. In germline, CDR1 is LGHDT, CDR2 YNNKEL (reference sequence). The CDR3 spans 15 residues. V lost 4 bases and J lost 5; bases outside the gene matches: 5. The CDR3 DNA reads as TGTGCCAGCAGCCGCGGACAGGGGGCTGTAGATACGCAGTATTTT. It specifies CASSRGQGAVDTQYF.